This T cell receptor beta chain was sequenced in a study of T cell repertoires in cytomegalovirus infection. Study context: Well-studied HLA-B-restricted epitopes and recently identified HLA-C-restricted epitopes of CMV were both used in the study. Both CMV infection and a matching HLA type were indicated by public TCR beta signatures.

V was shortened by 5 bases and J by 5 bases, with 11 bases between the two germline ends. The CDR3 contains 12 residues. Germline-derived CDR1 and CDR2 are DFQATT and SNEGSKA (reference sequence). This clonotype was observed a handful of times. The target antigen is unknown. Study-wide findings and caveats: Public TCR beta family frequency separated CMV-and-HLA carriers, including in an independent cohort.

TCRdb processed the reads anew with MiXCR; each CDR3 protein has one entry. The repertoire consists of hundreds of thousands of distinct CDR3 sequences, with around 35% occurring once and the leading ten covering roughly 18%. This TCR derives from a human donor in good health (CMV status not recorded). Some clones in this sample may be carry-over from other donors' samples. The J gene is TRBJ2-3, the V gene TRBV20-1; D uncertain. This material consisted of cultured PBMCs, taken from culture after CMV antigen stimulation. The CDR3 here is CSAEPRLDTQYF. CDR3 DNA: TGCAGTGCTGAACCCCGATTAGATACGCAGTATTTT.